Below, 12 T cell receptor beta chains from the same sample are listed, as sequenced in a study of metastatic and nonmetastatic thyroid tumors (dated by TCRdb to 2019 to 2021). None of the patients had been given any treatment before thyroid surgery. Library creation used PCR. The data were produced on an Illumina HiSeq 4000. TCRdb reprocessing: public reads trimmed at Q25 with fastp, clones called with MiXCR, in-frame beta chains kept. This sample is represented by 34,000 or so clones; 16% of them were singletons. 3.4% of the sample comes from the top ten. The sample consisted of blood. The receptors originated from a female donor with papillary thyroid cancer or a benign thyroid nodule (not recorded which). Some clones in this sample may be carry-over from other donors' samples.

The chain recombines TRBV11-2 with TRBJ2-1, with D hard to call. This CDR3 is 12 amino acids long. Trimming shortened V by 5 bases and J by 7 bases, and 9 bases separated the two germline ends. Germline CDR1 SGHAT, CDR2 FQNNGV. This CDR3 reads CASSVLGNEQFF. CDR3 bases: TGTGCCAGCAGCGTCTTGGGGAATGAGCAGTTCTTC.

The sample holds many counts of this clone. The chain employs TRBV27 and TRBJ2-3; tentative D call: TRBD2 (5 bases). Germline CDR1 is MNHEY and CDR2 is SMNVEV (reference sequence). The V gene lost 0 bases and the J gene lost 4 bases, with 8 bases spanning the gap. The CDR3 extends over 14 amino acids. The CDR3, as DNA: TGTGCCAGCAGTTTATCGAGGCGGGCAGATACGCAGTATTTT. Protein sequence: CASSLSRRADTQYF.

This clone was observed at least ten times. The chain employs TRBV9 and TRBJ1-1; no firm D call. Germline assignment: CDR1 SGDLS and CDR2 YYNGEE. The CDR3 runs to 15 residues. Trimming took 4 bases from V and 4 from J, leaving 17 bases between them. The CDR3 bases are TGTGCCAGCAGCCCATCAGGATTTGGAGGCACTGAAGCTTTCTTT. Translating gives CASSPSGFGGTEAFF.

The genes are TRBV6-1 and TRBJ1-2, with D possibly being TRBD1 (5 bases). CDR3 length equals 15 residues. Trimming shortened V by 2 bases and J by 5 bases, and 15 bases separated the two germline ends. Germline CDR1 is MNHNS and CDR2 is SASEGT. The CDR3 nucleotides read TGTGCCAGCAGTGAATTAATTGGGGCCAGGTATGGCTACACCTTC. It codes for CASSELIGARYGYTF.

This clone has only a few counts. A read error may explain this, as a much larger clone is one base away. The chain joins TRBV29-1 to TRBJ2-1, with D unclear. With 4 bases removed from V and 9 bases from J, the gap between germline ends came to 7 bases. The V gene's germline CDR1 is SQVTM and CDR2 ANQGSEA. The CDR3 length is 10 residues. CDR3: CSVAASEQFF. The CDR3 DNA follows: TGCAGCGTTGCCGCCTCTGAGCAGTTCTTC.

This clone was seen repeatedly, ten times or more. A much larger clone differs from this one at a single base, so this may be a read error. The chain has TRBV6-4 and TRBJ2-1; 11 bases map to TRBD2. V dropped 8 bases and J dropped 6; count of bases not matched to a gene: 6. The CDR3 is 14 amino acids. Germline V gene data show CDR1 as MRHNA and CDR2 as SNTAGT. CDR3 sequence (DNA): TGTGCCAGCGGTGGTACTAGCGGGAGCAATGAGCAGTTCTTC. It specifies CASGGTSGSNEQFF.

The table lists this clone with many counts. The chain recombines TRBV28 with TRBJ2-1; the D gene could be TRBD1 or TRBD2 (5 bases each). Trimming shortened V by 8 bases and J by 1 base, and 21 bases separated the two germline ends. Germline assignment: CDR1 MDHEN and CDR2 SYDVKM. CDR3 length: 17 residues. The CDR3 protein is CASRGSGHELSYNEQFF. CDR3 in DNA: TGTGCCAGCCGGGGCAGTGGTCATGAATTATCCTACAATGAGCAGTTCTTC.

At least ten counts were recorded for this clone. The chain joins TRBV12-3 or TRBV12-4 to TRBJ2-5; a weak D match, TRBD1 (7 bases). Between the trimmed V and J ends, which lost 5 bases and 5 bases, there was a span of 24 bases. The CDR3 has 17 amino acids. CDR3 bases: TGTGCCAGCAGTCACAGCTTTCTAACCTCAGGGGGGGAGACCCAGTACTTC. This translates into CASSHSFLTSGGETQYF.

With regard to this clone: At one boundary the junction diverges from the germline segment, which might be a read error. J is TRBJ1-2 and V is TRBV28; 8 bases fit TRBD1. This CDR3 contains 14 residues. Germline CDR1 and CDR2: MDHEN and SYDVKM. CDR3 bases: TGTGCCAGCAGCCCGGACAGGGCCACTTATGGCTACAGCTTC. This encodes CASSPDRATYGYSF.

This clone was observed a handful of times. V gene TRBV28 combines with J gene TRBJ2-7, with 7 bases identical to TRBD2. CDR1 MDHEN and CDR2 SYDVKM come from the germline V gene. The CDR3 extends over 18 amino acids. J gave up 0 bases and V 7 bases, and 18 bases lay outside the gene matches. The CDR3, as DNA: TGTGCCAGCACCCTACCCGTGACTAGCTTCGCAAGCTCCTACGAGCAGTACTTC. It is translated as CASTLPVTSFASSYEQYF.

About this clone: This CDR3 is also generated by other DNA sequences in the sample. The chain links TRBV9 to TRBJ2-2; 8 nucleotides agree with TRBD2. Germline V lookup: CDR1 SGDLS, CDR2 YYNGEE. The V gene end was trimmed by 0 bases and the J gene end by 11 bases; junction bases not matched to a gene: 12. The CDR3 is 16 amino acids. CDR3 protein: CASSVVPGRAGGELFF. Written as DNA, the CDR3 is TGTGCCAGCAGCGTAGTTCCCGGGAGGGCGGGCGGAGAGCTGTTTTTT.

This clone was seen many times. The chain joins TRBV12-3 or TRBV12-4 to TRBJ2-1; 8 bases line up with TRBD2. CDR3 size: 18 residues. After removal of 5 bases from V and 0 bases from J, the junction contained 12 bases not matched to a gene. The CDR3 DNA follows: TGTGCCAGCAGTCCCTCCTGGGGAAGCGGGAGCTCCTACAATGAGCAGTTCTTC. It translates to CASSPSWGSGSSYNEQFF.